The 5 T cell receptor beta chains below were found in one sample sequenced in a study of metastatic and nonmetastatic thyroid tumors. Thyroid surgery was performed in patients who had received no treatment beforehand. TCRdb re-processed the PCR reads through MiXCR. The top ten hold approximately 17% of the sample, which has around 20,000 clones, around 16% seen once. The sample comprised blood. The source of these receptors is a male donor with papillary thyroid cancer or a benign thyroid nodule (not recorded which). Some clones in this sample may be carry-over from other donors' samples.

V and J are TRBV7-2 and TRBJ2-7, with a possible D match to TRBD2 (6 bases). Germline loops: CDR1 SGHTA, CDR2 FQGNSA. The CDR3 sequence is 15 residues long. Between the trimmed V and J ends, which lost 1 base and 2 bases, there was a span of 12 bases. The CDR3 DNA sequence: TGTGCCAGCAGCTTAGGCGGGGCTCTTCCCTACGAGCAGTACTTC. Its protein is CASSLGGALPYEQYF.

This clone occurred many times. This chain uses TRBV6-1 with TRBJ2-3, with 12 bases identical to TRBD2. Germline CDR1 is MNHNS and CDR2 is SASEGT. J gave up 4 bases and V 2 bases, and 1 base lay outside the gene matches. The CDR3 runs 15 residues. The CDR3 nucleotides read TGTGCCAGCAGTGAACTAGCGGGAGGGCCAGATACGCAGTATTTT. Its translation: CASSELAGGPDTQYF.

This clone is termed medium-sized. The CDR3 region is CASSSSGTGYQPQHF. DNA for the CDR3: TGTGCCAGCAGTTCATCCGGGACAGGGTATCAGCCCCAGCATTTT. The chain recombines TRBV28 with TRBJ1-5; 9 bases align to TRBD1. The CDR3 has 15 residues. Germline V CDR1 and CDR2: MDHEN, SYDVKM. After removal of 4 bases from V and 5 bases from J, the junction contained 6 bases not matched to a gene.

In this sample, this clone turned up many times. The rearrangement joins TRBV5-1 to TRBJ2-5, with no clear D. Deletions cut 1 base from V and 4 bases from J, with 8 bases between. This CDR3 has 13 residues. Germline V lookup: CDR1 SGHRS, CDR2 YFSETQ. The CDR3 reads CASSLRMGETQYF. CDR3 sequence (DNA): TGCGCCAGCAGCTTGAGGATGGGAGAGACCCAGTACTTC. The whole variable domain, filled in from reference TRBV5-1 and TRBJ2-5, reads KAGVTQTPRYLIKTRGQQVTLSCSPISGHRSVSWYQQTPGQGLQFLFEYFSETQRNKGNFPGRFSGRQFSNSRSEMNVSTLELGDSALYLCASSLRMGETQYFGPGTRLLVL.

In its sample, this clone was seen many times. The chain carries TRBV18 and TRBJ2-1, with D possibly TRBD1 on 6 matching bases. The CDR3 length is 15 residues. V was pared by 3 bases and J by 8 bases, with 17 bases between. Germline CDR1 and CDR2: KGHSH and LQKENI. The CDR3 reads CASSPSLTGGDEQFF. The CDR3 DNA reads as TGTGCCAGCTCACCGAGTTTGACAGGCGGCGATGAGCAGTTCTTC. Using reference TRBV18 and TRBJ2-1 for the parts outside the CDR3, the full variable domain is NAGVMQNPRHLVRRRGQEARLRCSPMKGHSHVYWYRQLPEEGLKFMVYLQKENIIDESGMPKERFSAEFPKEGPSILRIQQVVRGDSAAYFCASSPSLTGGDEQFFGPGTRLTVL.